Presented here are 28 T cell receptor beta chains from one specimen sequenced in a study of blood T cell repertoires in COVID-19. This table comes from immunoSEQ multiplex PCR, and its TCRdb copy is limited to in-frame clones, with some not included. Here the sample spans approximately 120,000 clones, roughly 79% being singletons. The sequenced sample consisted of peripheral blood. These receptors were obtained from a human donor in a cohort sampled during active COVID-19.

Here the CDR3 DNA reads TGTGCCAGGATTCCCTCAGGGCTGAAGAACACTGAAGCTTTCTTT. It yields the protein CARIPSGLKNTEAFF. V gene TRBV28 combines with J gene TRBJ1-1; weak D call: TRBD1 (5 bases). With 9 bases removed from V and 1 base from J, the gap between germline ends came to 18 bases. This CDR3 contains 15 residues. Germline V gene sequence: CDR1 MDHEN, CDR2 SYDVKM.

V gene TRBV7-9 combines with J gene TRBJ1-1; D gene uncertain. The V gene's germline CDR1 is SEHNR and CDR2 FQNEAQ (reference sequence). The CDR3 is made up of 14 amino acids. V was trimmed by 6 bases and J by 0 bases, leaving 11 bases between them. The CDR3 loop reads CASRPDNLNTEAFF. CDR3 DNA: TGTGCCAGCAGACCAGACAACTTGAACACTGAAGCTTTCTTT.

The rearrangement uses TRBV27 and TRBJ1-6, with TRBD1 identical over 7 bases. This CDR3 spans 15 amino acids. Germline values: CDR1 MNHEY, CDR2 SMNVEV (reference sequence). The ends lost 2 bases at V and 7 bases at J; junction bases unmatched: 5. For the CDR3, the DNA is TGTGCCAGCAGTTTAAACGTCAGGGGGAATTCACCCCTCCACTTT. Translating it yields CASSLNVRGNSPLHF.

This chain links TRBV7-9 with TRBJ1-1, with 9 bases that match TRBD1. V was clipped by 6 bases and J by 2 bases; unmatched bases: 4. Germline CDR1 SEHNR, CDR2 FQNEAQ (reference sequence). The CDR3 is 14 amino acids. In nucleotides, the CDR3 is TGTGCCAGCAGATTGGGACAGGGCAACACTGAAGCTTTCTTT. It encodes CASRLGQGNTEAFF.

The chain has TRBV10-2 and TRBJ1-1; 9 bases agree with TRBD1. The CDR3 is 15 residues long. Germline V CDR1 and CDR2: WSHSY, SAAADI. Unmatched junction bases numbered 4, after V lost 5 bases and J lost 0 bases. The CDR3 loop is CASSQDRGMNTEAFF. CDR3 in DNA: TGCGCCAGCAGTCAGGACAGGGGCATGAACACTGAAGCTTTCTTT.

V gene TRBV7-2 combines with J gene TRBJ1-1; D possibly corresponds to TRBD1 (6 bases). The ends were cut back, 4 bases at V and 1 base at J, with 10 bases in the middle. CDR1 SGHTA and CDR2 FQGNSA come from the germline V gene. The CDR3 contains 14 residues. CDR3 protein: CASSSRGSNTEAFF. In DNA, the CDR3 is TGTGCCAGCAGCTCCAGGGGTTCGAACACTGAAGCTTTCTTT.

A single count supports this clone. V and J are TRBV6-6 and TRBJ1-1; 10 bases fit TRBD1. This CDR3 has 13 amino acids. The germline V gene has CDR1 MNHNY and CDR2 SVGAGI (reference sequence). V gave up 7 bases and J gave up 4 bases; unmatched junction bases: 3. DNA for the CDR3: TGTGCCAGCAAGAGGACAGGGGGCACTGAAGCTTTCTTT. This codes for CASKRTGGTEAFF.

The chain couples TRBV5-6 to TRBJ1-5; tentative D call: TRBD1 (6 bases). This CDR3 comprises 16 residues. Germline V gives CDR1 SGHDT, CDR2 YYEEEE. Trimming removed 5 bases at V and 5 bases at J, with 20 bases between. CDR3 coding DNA: TGTGCCAGCAGTCCCGGCGGGGGCAGGGTCTATCAGCCCCAGCATTTT. Translation gives CASSPGGGRVYQPQHF.

The chain links TRBV9 to TRBJ2-7, with 10 bases aligning to TRBD2. Per the germline V gene, CDR1 is SGDLS and CDR2 is YYNGEE. The junction had 12 bases not matched to a gene; V was cut back by 4 bases and J by 2 bases. CDR3 length equals 17 residues. CDR3 DNA: TGTGCCAGCAGCCCCCTGGTGATAGCGGGGGGCCCCTACGAGCAGTACTTC. This gives the protein CASSPLVIAGGPYEQYF.

This chain links TRBV30 with TRBJ1-1; D gene uncertain. V was shortened by 2 bases and J by 4 bases, with 23 bases between the two germline ends. Looked up from germline, CDR1 is GTSNPN and CDR2 is SVGIG (reference sequence). The CDR3 totals 17 residues. CDR3: CAWSLSQARAVGTEAFF. In nucleotides, the CDR3 is TGTGCCTGGAGTCTAAGCCAGGCGAGGGCAGTGGGCACTGAAGCTTTCTTT.

This chain links TRBV5-6 with TRBJ2-3; D might be TRBD2 (6 bases). The CDR3 loop spans 14 amino acids. V gave up 4 bases and J gave up 5 bases, with 14 bases separating them. From germline, CDR1 is SGHDT and CDR2 YYEEEE. CDR3 sequence (DNA): TGTGCCAGCAGCCCACCGGACTACTTAGATACGCAGTATTTT. Translation: CASSPPDYLDTQYF. The full variable domain, completed using reference TRBV5-6 and TRBJ2-3, is DAGVTQSPTHLIKTRGQQVTLRCSPKSGHDTVSWYQQALGQGPQFIFQYYEEEERQRGNFPDRFSGHQFPNYSSELNVNALLLGDSALYLCASSPPDYLDTQYFGPGTRLTVL.

The chain carries TRBV5-5 and TRBJ1-5, with a weak D call TRBD1 (6 bases). Trimming took off 0 bases at V and 1 base at J, with 11 bases between the two ends. Germline-derived CDR1 and CDR2 are SGHKS and YYEKEE (reference sequence). The CDR3 covers 16 residues. The CDR3 DNA reads as TGTGCCAGCAGCTTGGTGGGAGGGGGGAGCAATCAGCCCCAGCATTTT. The encoded protein is CASSLVGGGSNQPQHF.

The chain employs TRBV5-4 and TRBJ1-2; D not resolved. V lost 0 bases, J lost 0 bases, and 3 bases lay in between. CDR1 is SGHNT, CDR2 YYREEE, per germline (reference sequence). This CDR3 comprises 13 residues. The CDR3 loop reads CASSLVANYGYTF. The CDR3 bases are TGTGCCAGCAGCTTGGTAGCTAACTATGGCTACACCTTC.

The rearrangement uses TRBV6-5 and TRBJ2-1, with D tentatively TRBD2 (6 bases). There are 15 residues in the CDR3. The germline V and J ends were trimmed by 5 bases and 6 bases, with 17 bases remaining between them. Germline-derived CDR1 and CDR2 are MNHEY and SVGAGI. DNA of the CDR3: TGTGCCAGCAGTCCCTCCAGGAGGAGGGTCAATGAGCAGTTCTTC. Protein: CASSPSRRRVNEQFF.

The chain recombines TRBV11-2 with TRBJ2-1; 7 bases agree with TRBD1. The V gene's germline CDR1 is SGHAT and CDR2 FQNNGV. Unmatched junction bases numbered 1, after V lost 4 bases and J lost 4 bases. The CDR3 spans 13 residues. CDR3 DNA sequence: TGTGCCAGCAGCTCGGGACAGTACAATGAGCAGTTCTTC. Translation: CASSSGQYNEQFF.

CDR3 residues: CASSLGGEQFF. In DNA, the CDR3 is TGTGCCAGCAGCTTAGGAGGTGAGCAGTTCTTC. The rearrangement uses TRBV7-8 and TRBJ2-1; D uncertain. Trimming left V 1 base short and J 9 bases short, with 4 bases between. Germline V lookup: CDR1 SGHVS, CDR2 FQNEAQ. CDR3 length: 11 residues.

The sample holds many counts of this clone. The V and J genes are TRBV5-8 and TRBJ2-2; 8 nucleotides agree with TRBD2. Germline trimming cut 3 bases from V and 2 bases from J; bases unmatched to any gene: 18. Germline V gene sequence: CDR1 SGHTS, CDR2 YDEGEE. This CDR3 has 20 amino acids. The CDR3 loop is CASSSPGPGLGRLNTGELFF. In nucleotides, the CDR3 is TGTGCCAGCAGCTCACCGGGGCCGGGACTAGGCCGATTAAACACCGGGGAGCTGTTTTTT.

The V call is TRBV15, the J call TRBJ1-4; D gene uncertain. The CDR3 has 16 amino acids. Germline CDR1 reads LNHNV; CDR2 reads YYDKDF (reference sequence). Trimming took 2 bases from V and 8 from J, leaving 18 bases between them. CDR3 sequence (DNA): TGTGCCACCAGCAGAACTACGACGGGGTGGTACGAAAAACTGTTTTTT. This sequence encodes CATSRTTTGWYEKLFF.

CDR3 coding DNA: TGTGCCAGCACCTCCCCTAACACTGAAGCTTTCTTT. Amino acid sequence: CASTSPNTEAFF. V usage is TRBV5-5 and J usage is TRBJ1-1; no reliable D call. Trimming removed 6 bases at V and 2 bases at J, with 8 bases between. In germline, CDR1 is SGHKS, CDR2 YYEKEE (reference sequence). The CDR3 runs to 12 residues.

The chain employs TRBV19 and TRBJ2-5, with a possible D match to TRBD1 (5 bases). The V end was cut by 1 base, the J end by 4 bases, with 13 bases between. CDR1 and CDR2 (germline): LNHDA, SQIVND (reference sequence). The CDR3 sequence is 15 residues long. CDR3 coding DNA: TGTGCCAGTAGTATAGTAGGCGCAGGGCGAGAGACCCAGTACTTC. It yields the protein CASSIVGAGRETQYF.

This chain connects TRBV30 to TRBJ2-5, with TRBD1 matching over 7 bases. CDR3 length: 14 amino acids. Trimming took 0 bases from V and 1 from J; bases not matched to a gene: 2. Germline V gives CDR1 GTSNPN, CDR2 SVGIG (reference sequence). The DNA for the CDR3 is TGTGCCTGGAGTGTGGCAGGGGGCCAAGAGACCCAGTACTTC. Its protein is CAWSVAGGQETQYF.

The chain joins TRBV9 to TRBJ1-1, with D possibly being TRBD1 (6 bases). The V end lost 0 bases, the J end lost 1 base, and 10 bases lay between the germline ends. Germline V gene data show CDR1 as SGDLS and CDR2 as YYNGEE. The CDR3 runs to 15 residues. CDR3 sequence (DNA): TGTGCCAGCAGCGTAGGGGGGACACGGAACACTGAAGCTTTCTTT. This sequence encodes CASSVGGTRNTEAFF.

The chain recombines TRBV5-1 with TRBJ1-6; D not resolved. Germline assignment: CDR1 SGHRS and CDR2 YFSETQ. The CDR3 spans 15 residues. V dropped 4 bases and J dropped 7 bases, with 15 bases sitting between them. CDR3 nucleotide sequence: TGCGCCAGCAGCCCCCTCGAGGGCGGGAATTCACCCCTCCACTTT. This gives the protein CASSPLEGGNSPLHF.

The chain has TRBV18 and TRBJ2-6, with 15 bases identical to TRBD2. V shed 3 bases, J shed 2 bases, and the junction held 8 bases outside the gene matches. Germline V gene sequence: CDR1 KGHSH, CDR2 LQKENI. This CDR3 is built from 20 residues. The CDR3 DNA is TGTGCCAGCTCACCTCCGGGACTAGCGGGGGGACGGACTGGGGCCAACGTCCTGACTTTC. This sequence encodes CASSPPGLAGGRTGANVLTF.

The chain joins TRBV14 to TRBJ2-1; 7 bases agree with TRBD1. The CDR3 runs to 17 residues. V trimming: 4 bases; J trimming: 2 bases; junction bases outside the gene matches: 11. Germline lookup yields CDR1 SGHDN and CDR2 FVKESK. CDR3 in amino acids: CASSPRRGQGPYNEQFF. CDR3 nucleotides: TGTGCCAGCAGCCCCCGAAGGGGGCAGGGACCCTACAATGAGCAGTTCTTC.

The chain couples TRBV11-2 to TRBJ2-7; D gene ambiguous. Germline CDR1 reads SGHAT; CDR2 reads FQNNGV. The CDR3 spans 16 residues. Trimming took 1 base from V and 2 from J, leaving 15 bases between them. CDR3 loop: CASSLVARSRPYEQYF. The DNA of the CDR3 is TGTGCCAGCAGCTTAGTTGCCAGGTCACGACCCTACGAGCAGTACTTC. The whole variable domain, filled in from reference TRBV11-2 and TRBJ2-7, reads EAGVAQSPRYKIIEKRQSVAFWCNPISGHATLYWYQQILGQGPKLLIQFQNNGVVDDSQLPKDRFSAERLKGVDSTLKIQPAKLEDSAVYLCASSLVARSRPYEQYFGPGTRLTVT.

This clone has just one count. V and J are TRBV5-1 and TRBJ2-1, with 10 bases that match TRBD2. V lost 7 bases, J lost 9 bases, and 10 bases stayed unmatched. The CDR3 loop spans 14 amino acids. Germline-derived CDR1 and CDR2 are SGHRS and YFSETQ. The CDR3 nucleotides read TGCGCCAGCGGGGCTAGCGGGGGAGAAAGTGAGCAGTTCTTC. Its protein is CASGASGGESEQFF.

This chain uses TRBV10-3 with TRBJ2-5; 7 bases fit TRBD1. Germline trimming cut 4 bases from V and 5 bases from J; bases unmatched to any gene: 10. Germline CDR1 ENHRY, CDR2 SYGVKD. CDR3 size: 15 residues. The CDR3 DNA is TGTGCCATCAGTGCCCGGGACAGCCAGCGGGAGACCCAGTACTTC. Translation gives CAISARDSQRETQYF.